The clone carrying this T cell receptor beta chain was detected many times. The antigen is unknown. Read sequence stops 3 residues before the CDR3 end, and the germline J gene provides the missing end. The length of the CDR3 is 13 residues. Germline V gives CDR1 MDHEN, CDR2 SYDVKM. V dropped 5 bases and J dropped 3 bases, with 9 bases sitting between them. Libraries were prepared by immunoSEQ multiplex PCR; TCRdb keeps only in-frame clonotypes and omits some of them. This sample includes tens of thousands of clones with no singletons; its ten biggest clones take up about 0.68%. This sample is drawn from a study of T cell clonality in common variable immunodeficiency. Study-wide results and limits: Fewer deletions and N-nucleotide insertions were reportedly seen in common variable immunodeficiency TCR beta sequences. CVID subjects had higher TCRbeta clonality than healthy controls, most marked in about a third.

The chain uses TRBV28 and TRBJ2-3; D not resolved. This TCR came from a person aged 18 to 69 in good health. Material: peripheral blood mononuclear cells. The DNA read from the CDR3 is TGTGCCAGCAGTCCCGTGCTAACAGATACG. It translates to CASSPVLTDT. The entire CDR3 is CASSPVLTDTQYF.